Below, 20 T cell receptor beta chains from the same sample are listed, as sequenced in a study of cytomegalovirus exposure and HLA in healthy donors. Some clones are missing from TCRdb's copy, which holds only in-frame ones; the method was immunoSEQ multiplex PCR. The sample shows some 65,000 clones, approximately 97% of them seen only once. Sequencing input: PBMCs. The receptors stem from a man between 18 and 29 years old in good health and CMV-seronegative.

The CDR3 loop is CASSWDRGVLYGYTF. The CDR3 DNA follows: TGTGCCAGCAGTTGGGACAGGGGGGTTCTCTATGGCTACACCTTC. This sequence joins TRBV6-6 and TRBJ1-2; TRBD1 matches at 11 bases. Germline V gene sequence: CDR1 MNHNY, CDR2 SVGAGI (reference sequence). The CDR3 is 15 residues long. The V gene end was trimmed by 4 bases and the J gene end by 4 bases; junction bases not matched to a gene: 5.

V gene TRBV4-2 combines with J gene TRBJ2-7; perhaps TRBD1 as D (5 bases). CDR1 LGHNA and CDR2 YNFKEQ come from the germline V gene. V lost 1 base and J lost 0, with 13 bases in between. This CDR3 has 16 amino acids. CDR3 protein: CASSQVFRGSSYEQYF. DNA for the CDR3: TGTGCCAGCAGCCAAGTTTTTAGGGGCAGCTCCTACGAGCAGTACTTC.

The chain carries TRBV11-2 and TRBJ1-2; the D is unclear. Germline CDR1 SGHAT, CDR2 FQNNGV. This CDR3 region has 13 residues. V was shortened by 4 bases and J by 4 bases, with 10 bases between the two germline ends. This CDR3 reads CASSSPTAYGYTF. CDR3 DNA sequence: TGTGCCAGCAGCTCCCCCACAGCCTATGGCTACACCTTC.

The chain employs TRBV7-9 and TRBJ2-3, with 9 bases that match TRBD1. The J segment lost 0 bases and the V segment lost 5 bases, leaving 6 bases of the junction unmatched. The CDR3 is 16 residues long. Germline CDR1 SEHNR, CDR2 FQNEAQ (reference sequence). The CDR3 protein is CASSAWTGESTDTQYF. The CDR3 coding sequence is TGTGCCAGCAGCGCCTGGACAGGGGAAAGCACAGATACGCAGTATTTT.

The J gene is TRBJ2-1, the V gene TRBV6-4, with 11 bases lining up with TRBD1. V lost 5 bases to trimming and J lost 4 bases; unmatched junction nucleotides: 4. CDR1 is MRHNA and CDR2 is SNTAGT in the germline V gene. The CDR3 has 15 amino acids. In DNA, the CDR3 is TGTGCCAGCAGTAACGGGACAGGGGGTTACAATGAGCAGTTCTTC. Protein sequence: CASSNGTGGYNEQFF.

The CDR3 DNA is TGTGCCAGCAGCCTGGACAGGTTCGGGGAGCTGTTTTTT. Translation gives CASSLDRFGELFF. This chain uses TRBV5-4 with TRBJ2-2, with TRBD1 matching over 7 bases. With V trimmed by 4 bases and J by 7 bases, 4 bases remained unmatched. CDR1 and CDR2 (germline): SGHNT, YYREEE (reference sequence). The CDR3 extends over 13 amino acids.

This rearrangement joins TRBV11-3 to TRBJ1-4; D uncertain. Germline V gene lookup returns CDR1 SGHNT and CDR2 YENEEA. V lost 1 base to trimming and J lost 8 bases, with 26 bases between them. CDR3 length equals 19 residues. The chain's CDR3 is CASSLGVSLSAGDREKLFF. The CDR3 nucleotides are TGTGCCAGCAGCTTAGGTGTCTCCTTAAGTGCGGGAGATCGCGAAAAACTGTTTTTT.

The rearrangement joins TRBV4-1 to TRBJ2-1; D is perhaps TRBD2 (6 bases). This CDR3 contains 16 residues. V lost 0 bases and J 8 bases, leaving 17 bases between the germline ends. CDR1 and CDR2 (germline): MGHRA, YSYEKL. CDR3: CASSQDSSGQSYEQFF. The CDR3 bases are TGCGCCAGCAGCCAAGATAGCAGCGGGCAAAGCTATGAGCAGTTCTTC.

The J gene is TRBJ2-3, the V gene TRBV5-6, with 9 bases matching TRBD2. The trim removed 5 bases at V and 1 base at J, leaving 5 bases unmatched. Germline V gene lookup returns CDR1 SGHDT and CDR2 YYEEEE. The CDR3 consists of 15 residues. CDR3: CASSTWTSGTDTQYF. The DNA of the CDR3 is TGTGCCAGCAGTACCTGGACTAGCGGCACAGATACGCAGTATTTT.

The chain carries TRBV5-6 and TRBJ1-4, with D unresolved. The CDR3 covers 15 residues. CDR1 and CDR2 from the germline V gene are SGHDT and YYEEEE. Trimming stripped 4 bases from V and 1 base from J, with 11 bases between. As DNA, the CDR3 is TGTGCCAGCAGCCTAGGCTTGGGAACTAATGAAAAACTGTTTTTT. It specifies CASSLGLGTNEKLFF.

The V and J genes are TRBV9 and TRBJ2-1; D remains ambiguous. The CDR3 is 16 residues long. Germline V CDR1 and CDR2: SGDLS, YYNGEE. V was shortened by 4 bases and J by 2 bases, with 16 bases between the two germline ends. CDR3 amino acids: CASSPRGGEAYNEQFF. The CDR3 DNA reads TGTGCCAGCAGCCCTCGCGGTGGTGAAGCCTACAATGAGCAGTTCTTC.

This chain links TRBV27 with TRBJ2-1; tentatively, D is TRBD1 (5 bases). Germline loops: CDR1 MNHEY, CDR2 SMNVEV (reference sequence). V lost 4 bases, J lost 8 bases, and 12 bases lay in between. The CDR3 consists of 13 residues. The CDR3 DNA follows: TGTGCCAGCAGTTCCTCCTGGGGCTATGAGCAGTTCTTC. This sequence encodes CASSSSWGYEQFF.

Regarding this clone: The sample has other DNA sequences that encode this CDR3 too. The V call is TRBV19, the J call TRBJ1-1, with D perhaps TRBD1 (5 bases). The CDR3 is 15 residues long. Germline V lookup: CDR1 LNHDA, CDR2 SQIVND (reference sequence). Between the trimmed V and J ends, which lost 1 base and 0 bases, there was a span of 9 bases. The CDR3, as DNA: TGTGCCAGTAGTATAGGCGGGGGAATGAACACTGAAGCTTTCTTT. It yields the protein CASSIGGGMNTEAFF.

The chain couples TRBV2 to TRBJ1-1, with 9 bases matching TRBD1. CDR3 length equals 15 residues. Germline CDR1 and CDR2: SNHLY and FYNNEI. V lost 4 bases, J lost 4 bases, and 7 bases stayed unmatched. Here the CDR3 DNA reads TGTGCCAGCAGTGCCTCGGGACAGGGAAGCACTGAAGCTTTCTTT. It codes for CASSASGQGSTEAFF.

V usage is TRBV9 and J usage is TRBJ2-7; TRBD1 matches 9 bases. Germline V gene lookup returns CDR1 SGDLS and CDR2 YYNGEE. The CDR3 covers 15 residues. Trimming took 4 bases from V and 3 from J; bases not matched to a gene: 8. CDR3 sequence: CASSSRGTGSYEQYF. CDR3 DNA sequence: TGTGCCAGCAGCTCGAGGGGGACAGGGAGCTACGAGCAGTACTTC.

The genes are TRBV29-1 and TRBJ1-1, with 10 bases identical to TRBD1. With 0 bases clipped from V and 10 bases from J, the junction kept 8 bases outside the gene matches. This CDR3 region has 14 residues. The germline gives CDR1 SQVTM, CDR2 ANQGSEA. The CDR3 sequence is CSVEDRRQGAGAFF. Written as DNA, the CDR3 is TGCAGCGTTGAAGATCGCCGACAGGGGGCCGGAGCTTTCTTT.

The chain links TRBV11-1 to TRBJ2-4; perhaps TRBD2 as D (5 bases). The V gene's germline CDR1 is SGHAT and CDR2 FQDESV (reference sequence). V lost 1 base to trimming and J lost 9 bases, with 10 bases between them. The CDR3 is 13 amino acids. CDR3 in amino acids: CASSLGARVIQYF. CDR3 DNA: TGTGCCAGCAGCTTAGGGGCGCGGGTCATTCAGTACTTC.

The V call is TRBV30, the J call TRBJ1-2; possible D gene TRBD1, 5 bases. The CDR3 loop spans 14 amino acids. V gave up 4 bases and J gave up 3 bases, with 15 bases separating them. Germline V gene lookup returns CDR1 GTSNPN and CDR2 SVGIG (reference sequence). CDR3: CAWTLGGGYYGYTF. The CDR3, as DNA: TGTGCCTGGACCCTGGGGGGGGGATACTATGGCTACACCTTC.

The V call is TRBV29-1, the J call TRBJ1-1, with TRBD1 matching over 8 bases. After removal of 6 bases from V and 3 bases from J, the junction contained 0 bases not matched to a gene. The CDR3 is 11 residues long. Germline V gene sequence: CDR1 SQVTM, CDR2 ANQGSEA. In DNA form, the CDR3 reads TGCAGCGTGGGACAGGACACTGAAGCTTTCTTT. It specifies CSVGQDTEAFF. Supplemented by reference TRBV29-1 and TRBJ1-1, the full variable domain reads SAVISQKPSRDICQRGTSLTIQCQVDSQVTMMFWYRQQPGQSLTLIATANQGSEATYESGFVIDKFPISRPNLTFSTLTVSNMSPEDSSIYLCSVGQDTEAFFGQGTRLTVV.

This chain uses TRBV2 with TRBJ1-2, with TRBD1 identical over 7 bases. V trimming: 1 base; J trimming: 7 bases; junction bases outside the gene matches: 6. This CDR3 comprises 14 residues. Germline assignment: CDR1 SNHLY and CDR2 FYNNEI. The CDR3: CASSEGQGGSGYTF. CDR3 DNA sequence: TGTGCCAGCAGTGAAGGACAGGGTGGGAGTGGCTACACCTTC.